One and the same sample provided the 26 T cell receptor beta chains below, sequenced in a study of glioma-infiltrating T cells after dendritic cell vaccination. TCRdb's copy holds only in-frame clones and misses some; the assay was immunoSEQ multiplex PCR. Of fewer than 35,000 clones listed, roughly nine tenths are singletons. Sequencing was performed on blood, taken before dendritic cell vaccination. The receptors stem from a human donor with glioblastoma.

This clone came up a few times. This sequence joins TRBV11-3 and TRBJ2-5, with TRBD1 identical over 12 bases. From germline, CDR1 is SGHNT and CDR2 YENEEA. V trimming: 5 bases; J trimming: 4 bases; junction bases outside the gene matches: 8. This CDR3 spans 16 amino acids. The CDR3 is CASSLHGTGGLETQYF. The CDR3 bases are TGTGCCAGCAGCCTCCACGGGACAGGGGGCCTAGAGACCCAGTACTTC.

The V call is TRBV4-1, the J call TRBJ2-5; 7 bases are shared with TRBD2. The CDR3 loop spans 19 amino acids. The junction had 14 bases not matched to a gene; V was cut back by 1 base and J by 0 bases. Germline values: CDR1 MGHRA, CDR2 YSYEKL. The CDR3 is CASSQGMGGGRSNQETQYF. CDR3 in DNA: TGCGCCAGCAGCCAAGGGATGGGGGGAGGGAGGTCCAACCAAGAGACCCAGTACTTC.

The chain carries TRBV28 and TRBJ2-5, with 7 bases aligning to TRBD2. Looked up from germline, CDR1 is MDHEN and CDR2 is SYDVKM. V was pared by 5 bases and J by 4 bases, with 4 bases of the junction left unmatched. The CDR3 loop spans 13 amino acids. The CDR3 sequence: CASSQRGRETQYF. The CDR3 region has the DNA TGTGCCAGCAGTCAGCGGGGCCGAGAGACCCAGTACTTC. The full variable domain, rest sourced from reference TRBV28 and TRBJ2-5, is DVKVTQSSRYLVKRTGEKVFLECVQDMDHENMFWYRQDPGLGLRLIYFSYDVKMKEKGDIPEGYSVSREKKERFSLILESASTNQTSMYLCASSQRGRETQYFGPGTRLLVL.

The V and J genes are TRBV7-2 and TRBJ1-1; D is uncertain. V lost 5 bases, J lost 0 bases, and 7 bases lay in between. The CDR3 sequence is 13 residues long. Germline values: CDR1 SGHTA, CDR2 FQGNSA. The CDR3 protein is CASSRGLNTEAFF. Written as DNA, the CDR3 is TGTGCCAGCAGCCGGGGATTGAACACTGAAGCTTTCTTT.

The chain carries TRBV11-2 and TRBJ2-4; 13 nucleotides align to TRBD2. The CDR3 spans 18 residues. Germline V gives CDR1 SGHAT, CDR2 FQNNGV. Germline trimming cut 5 bases from V and 0 bases from J; bases unmatched to any gene: 7. The CDR3 sequence: CASSTSGGEFLAKNIQYF. In DNA, the CDR3 is TGTGCCAGCAGCACTAGCGGGGGGGAATTCCTAGCCAAAAACATTCAGTACTTC.

This chain uses TRBV7-7 with TRBJ2-5; D is possibly TRBD2 (6 bases). CDR1 SSHAT and CDR2 FNYEAQ come from the germline V gene (reference sequence). This CDR3 has 13 residues. Between the trimmed V and J ends, which lost 1 base and 7 bases, there was a span of 10 bases. The CDR3 here is CASSLGLEGTQYF. The CDR3 nucleotides are TGTGCCAGCAGCTTAGGACTAGAGGGGACCCAGTACTTC.

This clone occurred once. This chain joins TRBV5-1 and TRBJ2-7; tentatively, D is TRBD1 (6 bases). Germline V gives CDR1 SGHRS, CDR2 YFSETQ. The CDR3 extends over 14 amino acids. V was trimmed by 3 bases and J by 0 bases, leaving 10 bases between them. DNA of the CDR3: TGCGCCAGCAGCTCCAGGGGAAGCTCCTACGAGCAGTACTTC. This gives the protein CASSSRGSSYEQYF.

The CDR3 here is CASSLDLAGSTDTQYF. The CDR3 DNA reads as TGTGCCAGCAGCTTGGACCTAGCGGGGAGCACAGATACGCAGTATTTT. V usage is TRBV5-4 and J usage is TRBJ2-3; 9 bases fit TRBD2. V trimming: 0 bases; J trimming: 0 bases; junction bases outside the gene matches: 2. Germline V gene lookup returns CDR1 SGHNT and CDR2 YYREEE (reference sequence). The CDR3 is 16 amino acids.

This sequence joins TRBV10-2 and TRBJ2-7; 7 positions agree with TRBD2. The CDR3 covers 16 residues. Germline V gene lookup returns CDR1 WSHSY and CDR2 SAAADI. The ends lost 6 bases at V and 0 bases at J; junction bases unmatched: 11. Here the CDR3 reads CASRRGGGGNSYEQYF. In nucleotides, the CDR3 is TGCGCCAGCAGGAGGGGCGGCGGGGGTAACTCCTACGAGCAGTACTTC.

The J gene is TRBJ2-3, the V gene TRBV7-2; no reliable D call. The V end lost 5 bases, the J end lost 1 base, and 16 bases lay between the germline ends. Germline lookup yields CDR1 SGHTA and CDR2 FQGNSA. The CDR3 runs to 16 residues. The CDR3 DNA is TGTGCCAGCAGCCCCAGGCTGAAAACTGGCACAGATACGCAGTATTTT. It codes for CASSPRLKTGTDTQYF.

The V and J genes are TRBV27 and TRBJ1-2; 7 bases map to TRBD1. There are 13 residues in the CDR3. Germline V gives CDR1 MNHEY, CDR2 SMNVEV (reference sequence). V was pared by 6 bases and J by 5 bases, with 6 bases of the junction left unmatched. CDR3 sequence: CASSRDSVYGYTF. CDR3 coding DNA: TGTGCCAGCAGCCGGGACAGCGTATATGGCTACACCTTC.

The chain joins TRBV5-5 to TRBJ2-7, with 7 bases identical to TRBD1. V lost 4 bases to trimming and J lost 3 bases; unmatched junction nucleotides: 7. Germline V gene data show CDR1 as SGHKS and CDR2 as YYEKEE (reference sequence). This CDR3 contains 14 residues. The chain's CDR3 is CASSRRQGFYEQYF. The CDR3 DNA sequence: TGTGCCAGCAGCCGCCGACAGGGCTTCTACGAGCAGTACTTC. The variable domain in full, with the rest retrieved from reference TRBV5-5 and TRBJ2-7, is DAGVTQSPTHLIKTRGQQVTLRCSPISGHKSVSWYQQVLGQGPQFIFQYYEKEERGRGNFPDRFSARQFPNYSSELNVNALLLGDSALYLCASSRRQGFYEQYFGPGTRLTVT.

The table lists this clone with a count of one. This rearrangement joins TRBV6-1 to TRBJ1-2; 9 bases are a match to TRBD1. Germline V gene lookup returns CDR1 MNHNS and CDR2 SASEGT. The CDR3 has 15 residues. The J segment lost 6 bases and the V segment lost 5 bases, leaving 10 bases of the junction unmatched. CDR3 in amino acids: CASSFRDRVWDGYTF. DNA of the CDR3: TGTGCCAGCAGTTTCCGGGACAGGGTTTGGGATGGCTACACCTTC.

The V gene is TRBV2, the J gene TRBJ2-5, with TRBD2 identical over 11 bases. The J segment lost 11 bases and the V segment lost 4 bases, leaving 6 bases of the junction unmatched. Germline loops: CDR1 SNHLY, CDR2 FYNNEI. This CDR3 region has 13 residues. In DNA, the CDR3 is TGTGCCAGCAGTGTAGGGACTAGCGGTAAGCAGTACTTC. Protein sequence: CASSVGTSGKQYF.

The V and J genes are TRBV18 and TRBJ2-7; tentatively, D is TRBD2 (6 bases). Germline lookup yields CDR1 KGHSH and CDR2 LQKENI. Trimming shortened V by 0 bases and J by 0 bases, and 15 bases separated the two germline ends. CDR3 length equals 17 residues. This CDR3 reads CASSPPLEGPSSYEQYF. CDR3 sequence (DNA): TGTGCCAGCTCACCACCCTTGGAGGGTCCTAGCTCCTACGAGCAGTACTTC.

This clone was picked up one time. The CDR3 is CASSFQTANQPQHF. The CDR3 DNA reads as TGTGCCAGCAGCTTTCAGACAGCCAATCAGCCCCAGCATTTT. The chain has TRBV5-7 and TRBJ1-5; perhaps TRBD1 as D (5 bases). TRBV5-7 counts as an open reading frame of uncertain function. V was shortened by 2 bases and J by 3 bases, with 9 bases between the two germline ends. This CDR3 contains 14 residues.

This clone occurred once. The rearrangement joins TRBV21-1 to TRBJ2-4; the table calls TRBD1, which could not be checked here. TRBV21-1 is flagged as a pseudogene. This CDR3 is built from 17 residues. The CDR3 DNA follows: TGTGCCAGCAGCAAAGTAGCAGGGGACAAAGCCAAAAACATTCAGTACTTC. Translation gives CASSKVAGDKAKNIQYF.

Concerning this clone itself: The same CDR3 is also encoded by other DNA sequences in this sample. This chain joins TRBV5-1 and TRBJ2-5, with D maybe TRBD2 (6 bases). V lost 2 bases to trimming and J lost 3 bases, with 11 bases between them. CDR1 and CDR2 from the germline V gene are SGHRS and YFSETQ. The CDR3 loop spans 14 amino acids. Written as DNA, the CDR3 is TGCGCCAGCAGCTTTAGAGCGGGTGAAGAGACCCAGTACTTC. This sequence encodes CASSFRAGEETQYF.

The chain has TRBV25-1 and TRBJ2-1; D perhaps matches TRBD1 (6 bases). The germline gives CDR1 MGHDK, CDR2 SYGVNS. V was shortened by 4 bases and J by 7 bases, with 14 bases between the two germline ends. CDR3 size: 14 residues. CDR3 sequence: CASSASGTWNEQFF. CDR3 in DNA: TGTGCCAGCAGTGCTTCCGGGACATGGAATGAGCAGTTCTTC. Complete variable domain (other parts from reference TRBV25-1 and TRBJ2-1): EADIYQTPRYLVIGTGKKITLECSQTMGHDKMYWYQQDPGMELHLIHYSYGVNSTEKGDLSSESTVSRIRTEHFPLTLESARPSHTSQYLCASSASGTWNEQFFGPGTRLTVL.

Written as DNA, the CDR3 is TGTGCCAGCAGCTTCCAGTGGGGCAGAGCCGGGGAGCTGTTTTTT. Its protein product is CASSFQWGRAGELFF. This sequence joins TRBV11-2 and TRBJ2-2; maybe TRBD1 (5 bases). Trimming removed 3 bases from V and 6 bases from J, with 14 bases in between. Germline V gene sequence: CDR1 SGHAT, CDR2 FQNNGV. The CDR3 has 15 residues.

The chain recombines TRBV30 with TRBJ1-6, with D possibly matching TRBD1 (5 bases). CDR3 length: 13 amino acids. CDR1 and CDR2 (germline): GTSNPN, SVGIG (reference sequence). The germline V and J ends were trimmed by 2 bases and 16 bases, with 18 bases remaining between them. The CDR3 region has the DNA TGTGCCTGGAGTTCAAGCTGGGGCGCGGGACTCCACTTT. Protein sequence: CAWSSSWGAGLHF.

This clone was recorded a few times. The gene calls are TRBV11-2 and TRBJ2-2; tentative D call: TRBD2 (6 bases). The CDR3 consists of 15 residues. Germline values: CDR1 SGHAT, CDR2 FQNNGV. The germline V and J ends were trimmed by 2 bases and 7 bases, with 14 bases remaining between them. The CDR3 sequence: CASSLRDLGSGELFF. The CDR3 region has the DNA TGTGCCAGCAGCTTACGGGACTTAGGCAGCGGGGAGCTGTTTTTT. The full variable domain, its missing parts supplied by reference TRBV11-2 and TRBJ2-2, is EAGVAQSPRYKIIEKRQSVAFWCNPISGHATLYWYQQILGQGPKLLIQFQNNGVVDDSQLPKDRFSAERLKGVDSTLKIQPAKLEDSAVYLCASSLRDLGSGELFFGEGSRLTVL.

The chain is built from TRBV5-1 and TRBJ2-5, with D maybe TRBD2 (7 bases). The better agreement between TRBJ2-7 and the DNA end casts doubt on the J call. The length of the CDR3 is 15 residues. Germline CDR1 is SGHRS and CDR2 is YFSETQ. CDR3 DNA sequence: TGCGCCAGCAGCGGGGGGGCCGGAGAGCCCTACGAGCAGTACTTC. It yields the protein CASSGGAGEPYEQYF.

The chain combines TRBV30 with TRBJ1-1; D is perhaps TRBD1 (5 bases). CDR1 and CDR2 (germline): GTSNPN, SVGIG (reference sequence). V shed 4 bases and J shed 5 bases, with 8 bases lying between them. The length of the CDR3 is 11 residues. The CDR3 loop reads CAWTGRTEAFF. Written as DNA, the CDR3 is TGTGCCTGGACAGGGCGGACTGAAGCTTTCTTT.

Comment on this clone: This CDR3 is also generated by other DNA sequences in the sample. V gene TRBV29-1 combines with J gene TRBJ2-6; D not resolved. Germline V CDR1 and CDR2: SQVTM, ANQGSEA. The V and J ends lost 6 bases and 1 base respectively, with 7 bases between them. The CDR3 extends over 13 amino acids. The CDR3 region is CSVRGSGANVLTF. The CDR3 DNA is TGCAGCGTCCGCGGATCTGGGGCCAACGTCCTGACTTTC. Based on the CDR3 plus reference TRBV29-1 and TRBJ2-6, the full variable domain is SAVISQKPSRDICQRGTSLTIQCQVDSQVTMMFWYRQQPGQSLTLIATANQGSEATYESGFVIDKFPISRPNLTFSTLTVSNMSPEDSSIYLCSVRGSGANVLTFGAGSRLTVL.

This rearrangement joins TRBV7-2 to TRBJ2-3; the match to TRBD2 covers 9 bases. V lost 2 bases, J lost 0 bases, and 6 bases stayed unmatched. In germline, CDR1 is SGHTA, CDR2 FQGNSA. This CDR3 comprises 17 residues. CDR3 in DNA: TGTGCCAGCAGCTTAAGAGCGGGGGGACCTAGCACAGATACGCAGTATTTT. This encodes CASSLRAGGPSTDTQYF.